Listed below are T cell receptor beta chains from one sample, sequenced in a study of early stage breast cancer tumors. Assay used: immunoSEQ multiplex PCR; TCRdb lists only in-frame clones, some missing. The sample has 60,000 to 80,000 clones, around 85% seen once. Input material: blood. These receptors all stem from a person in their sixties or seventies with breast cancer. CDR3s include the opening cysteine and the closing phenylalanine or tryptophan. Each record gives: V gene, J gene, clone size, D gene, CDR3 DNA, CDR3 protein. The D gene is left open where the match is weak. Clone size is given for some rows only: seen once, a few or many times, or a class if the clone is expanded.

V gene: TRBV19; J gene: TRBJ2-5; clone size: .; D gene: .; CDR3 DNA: TGTGCCAGTAGTATAGGGAATAGCCGGGGTGAAGAGACCCAGTACTTC; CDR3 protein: CASSIGNSRGEETQYF
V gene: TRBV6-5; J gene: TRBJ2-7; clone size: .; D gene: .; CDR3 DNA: TGTGCCAGCAGTTATTCCGGTCCGGGGGACGAGCAGTACTTC; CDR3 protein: CASSYSGPGDEQYF
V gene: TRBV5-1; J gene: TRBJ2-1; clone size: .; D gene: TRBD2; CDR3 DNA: TGCGCCAGCAGCCGATCCCTTAGCGGGAGCGTCGACAATGAGCAGTTCTTC; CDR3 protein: CASSRSLSGSVDNEQFF
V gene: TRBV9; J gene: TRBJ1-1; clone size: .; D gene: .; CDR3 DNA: TGTGCCAGCAGCGTAGAGGCGATTGAGGGAGGTGACACTGAAGCTTTCTTT; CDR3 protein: CASSVEAIEGGDTEAFF
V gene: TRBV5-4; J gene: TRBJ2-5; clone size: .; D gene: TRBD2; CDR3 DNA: TGTGCCAGCAGCTCGGGACTAGCTGGTAAAGAGACCCAGTACTTC; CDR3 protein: CASSSGLAGKETQYF
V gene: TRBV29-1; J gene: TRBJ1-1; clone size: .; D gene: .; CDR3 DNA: TGCAGCGCCCGCCCCCCCAACACTGAAGCTTTCTTT; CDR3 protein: CSARPPNTEAFF
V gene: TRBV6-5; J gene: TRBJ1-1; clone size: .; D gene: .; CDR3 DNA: TGTGCCAGCAGTAGGTCGCGGGACACTGAAGCTTTCTTT; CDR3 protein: CASSRSRDTEAFF
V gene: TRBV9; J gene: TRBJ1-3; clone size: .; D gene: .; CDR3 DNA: TGTGCCAGCAGCGTGCGAGGGGGAAACACCATATATTTT; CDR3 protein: CASSVRGGNTIYF
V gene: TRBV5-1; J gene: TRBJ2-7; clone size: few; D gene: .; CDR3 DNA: TGCGCCAGCAGCTTGGATAGGGCGAACTACGAGCAGTACTTC; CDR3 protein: CASSLDRANYEQYF
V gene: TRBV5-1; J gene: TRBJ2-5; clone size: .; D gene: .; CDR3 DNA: TGCGCCAGCAGCTTGGACAGGGTGATACAAGAGACCCAGTACTTC; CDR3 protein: CASSLDRVIQETQYF
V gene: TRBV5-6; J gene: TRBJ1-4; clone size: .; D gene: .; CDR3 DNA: TGTGCCAGCAGCCCGGGCCAAGTTGAAAAACTGTTTTTT; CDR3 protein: CASSPGQVEKLFF
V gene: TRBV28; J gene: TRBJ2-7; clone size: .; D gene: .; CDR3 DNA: TGTGCCAGCAGTTTATCTGGGGCGGTACGGGAGCAGTACTTC; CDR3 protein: CASSLSGAVREQYF
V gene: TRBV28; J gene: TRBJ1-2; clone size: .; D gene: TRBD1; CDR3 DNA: TGTGCCAGCAGACAGGGGGGGCTGGGCTATGGCTACACCTTC; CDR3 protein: CASRQGGLGYGYTF
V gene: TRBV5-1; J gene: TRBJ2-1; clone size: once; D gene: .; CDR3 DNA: TGCGCCAGCAGCTTGGTTCGGGGTTTGAATGAGCAGTTCTTC; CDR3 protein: CASSLVRGLNEQFF
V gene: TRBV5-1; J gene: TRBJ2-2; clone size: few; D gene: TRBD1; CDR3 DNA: TGCGCCAGCAGGGACAGGGGGTTCATGAACACCGGGGAGCTGTTTTTT; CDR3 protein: CASRDRGFMNTGELFF
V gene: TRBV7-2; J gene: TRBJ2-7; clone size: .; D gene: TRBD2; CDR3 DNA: TGTGCCAGCAGCTTCGTGTCGCGTCTAGCGGGATCGTACTCCTACGAGCAGTACTTC; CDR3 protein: CASSFVSRLAGSYSYEQYF
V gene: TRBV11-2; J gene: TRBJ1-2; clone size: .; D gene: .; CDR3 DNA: TGTGCCAGCAGCCTTGACGGTAGTGGCTACACCTTC; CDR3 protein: CASSLDGSGYTF
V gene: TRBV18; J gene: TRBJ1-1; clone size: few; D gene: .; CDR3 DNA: TGTGCCAGCTCACCAGATTGGGGCACTGAAGCTTTCTTT; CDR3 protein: CASSPDWGTEAFF
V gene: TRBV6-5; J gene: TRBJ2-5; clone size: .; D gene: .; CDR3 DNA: TGTGCCAGCAGTTACCCAGAACCGGGACCCCAGTACTTC; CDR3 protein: CASSYPEPGPQYF
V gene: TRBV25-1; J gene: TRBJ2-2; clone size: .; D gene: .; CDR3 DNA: TGTGCCAGCAGAGGGTCGAACACCGGGGAGCTGTTTTTT; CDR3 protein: CASRGSNTGELFF
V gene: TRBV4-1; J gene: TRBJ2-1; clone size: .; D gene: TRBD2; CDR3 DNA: TGCGCCAGCAGCCAAGACGGGGGGAGCAATGAGCAGTTCTTC; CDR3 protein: CASSQDGGSNEQFF
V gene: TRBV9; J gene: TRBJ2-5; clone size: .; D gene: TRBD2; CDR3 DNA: TGTGCCAGCAGCGCCGTTAGCGGGAGTGGGGAGACCCAGTACTTC; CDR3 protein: CASSAVSGSGETQYF
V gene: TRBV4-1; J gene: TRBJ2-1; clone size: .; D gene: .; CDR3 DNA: TGCGCCAGCAGCCAAGCCCTACAAGGTGGGCAGTTCTTC; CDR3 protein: CASSQALQGGQFF
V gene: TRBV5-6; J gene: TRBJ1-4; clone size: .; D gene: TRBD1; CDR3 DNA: TGTGCCAGCAGGTCGGGACAGGGGAGCTACCCTAATGAAAAACTGTTTTTT; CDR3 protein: CASRSGQGSYPNEKLFF
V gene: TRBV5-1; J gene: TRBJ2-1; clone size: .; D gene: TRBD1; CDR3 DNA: TGCGCCAGCAGCTTGGCCCGGGACAGGTTTAGCCATGAGCAGTTCTTC; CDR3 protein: CASSLARDRFSHEQFF
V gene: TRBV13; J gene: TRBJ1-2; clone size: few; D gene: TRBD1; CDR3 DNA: TGTGCCAGCAGCACACTAACCGGGACAGGGGGAAGAGAGTATGGCTACACCTTC; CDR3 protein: CASSTLTGTGGREYGYTF
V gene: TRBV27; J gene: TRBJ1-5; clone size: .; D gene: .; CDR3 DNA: TGTGCCAGCAGGAGGGCGGGGGCGAGGGACAATCAGCCCCAGCATTTT; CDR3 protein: CASRRAGARDNQPQHF
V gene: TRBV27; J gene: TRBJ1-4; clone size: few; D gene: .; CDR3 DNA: TGTGCCAGCACTTACAGGGTTAATGAAAAACTGTTTTTT; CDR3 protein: CASTYRVNEKLFF
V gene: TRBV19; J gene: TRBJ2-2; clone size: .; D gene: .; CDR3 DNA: TGTGCCAGTAGAGGGGTTCTCACCGGGGAGCTGTTTTTT; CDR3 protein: CASRGVLTGELFF
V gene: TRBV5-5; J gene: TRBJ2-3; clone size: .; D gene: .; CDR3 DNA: TGTGCCAGCAGCTTTGGCCTTGGTGCAGCGGCAGATACGCAGTATTTT; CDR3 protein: CASSFGLGAAADTQYF
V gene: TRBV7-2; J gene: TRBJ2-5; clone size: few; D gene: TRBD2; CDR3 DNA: TGTGCCAGCAGTTCCGGACTAGTAGTAGAGACCCAGTACTTC; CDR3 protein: CASSSGLVVETQYF
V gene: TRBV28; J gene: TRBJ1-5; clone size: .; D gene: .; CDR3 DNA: TGTGCCAGCAGCCCTCAAGAGGGCTCCAATCAGCCCCAGCATTTT; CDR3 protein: CASSPQEGSNQPQHF
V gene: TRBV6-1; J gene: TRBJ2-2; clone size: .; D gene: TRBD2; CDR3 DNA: TGTGCCACCGGGAGGAGGACCGGGGAGCTGTTTTTT; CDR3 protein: CATGRRTGELFF
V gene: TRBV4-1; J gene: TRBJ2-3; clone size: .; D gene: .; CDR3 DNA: TGCGCCAGCAGCCAAGGGGATAGGGCCAACACAGATACGCAGTATTTT; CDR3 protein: CASSQGDRANTDTQYF
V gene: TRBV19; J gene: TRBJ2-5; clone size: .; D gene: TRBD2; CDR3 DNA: TGTGCCAGTAGTTTCGCAGCGGGGGGAGGGGAGAACCAGTACTTC; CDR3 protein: CASSFAAGGGENQYF
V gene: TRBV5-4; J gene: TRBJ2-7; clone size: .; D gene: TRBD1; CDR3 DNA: TGTGCCAGCAGCTGGTCTCCGGGACAGGGGGAAACCTACGAGCAGTACTTC; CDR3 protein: CASSWSPGQGETYEQYF
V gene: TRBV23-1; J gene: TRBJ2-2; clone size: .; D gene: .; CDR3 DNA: TGCGCCAGCAGGCCTGGACAGGGAAATAAGCGGGACGAAACCGGGGAGCTGTTTTTT; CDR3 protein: CASRPGQGNKRDETGELFF
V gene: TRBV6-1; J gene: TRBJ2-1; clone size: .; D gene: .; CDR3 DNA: TGTGCCAGCAGTGGACCGGGGCCTACCTACAATGAGCAGTTCTTC; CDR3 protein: CASSGPGPTYNEQFF
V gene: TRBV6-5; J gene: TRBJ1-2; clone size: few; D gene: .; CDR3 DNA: TGTGCCAGCAGTTACTTACACCTCGGACAGAGCTATGGCTACACCTTC; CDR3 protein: CASSYLHLGQSYGYTF
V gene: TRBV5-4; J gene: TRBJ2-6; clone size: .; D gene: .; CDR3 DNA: TGTGCCAGCAGCGGGGGGTGGGGCGGAGTAACTGGGGCCAACGTCCTGACTTTC; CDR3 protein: CASSGGWGGVTGANVLTF
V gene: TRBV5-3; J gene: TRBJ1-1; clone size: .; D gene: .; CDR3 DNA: TGTGCCAGAAGCACCCCGGGGAGTCGGACTGAAGCTTTCTTT; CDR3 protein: CARSTPGSRTEAFF
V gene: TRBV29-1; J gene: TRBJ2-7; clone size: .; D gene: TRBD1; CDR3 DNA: TGCAGCGTTTCACAGGGGGCTACCTACGAGCAGTACTTC; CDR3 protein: CSVSQGATYEQYF
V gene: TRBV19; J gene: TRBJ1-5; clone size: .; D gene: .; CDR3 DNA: TGTGCCAGTACCCCCCGGGAGGGCCAGCCCCAGCATTTT; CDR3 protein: CASTPREGQPQHF
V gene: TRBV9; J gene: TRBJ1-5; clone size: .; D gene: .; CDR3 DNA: TGTGCCAGCAGCGTAGAGGGGACACAGCCCCAGCATTTT; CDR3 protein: CASSVEGTQPQHF
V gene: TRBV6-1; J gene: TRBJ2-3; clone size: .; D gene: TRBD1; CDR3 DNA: TGTGCCAGCAGCCCGGGACAGGGGGGAGATACGCAGTATTTT; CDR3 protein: CASSPGQGGDTQYF
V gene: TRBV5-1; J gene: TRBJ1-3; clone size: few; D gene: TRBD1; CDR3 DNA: TGCGCCAGCAGCTTGGGACAGGGAAGTTGGATCTCTGGAAACACCATATATTTT; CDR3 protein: CASSLGQGSWISGNTIYF